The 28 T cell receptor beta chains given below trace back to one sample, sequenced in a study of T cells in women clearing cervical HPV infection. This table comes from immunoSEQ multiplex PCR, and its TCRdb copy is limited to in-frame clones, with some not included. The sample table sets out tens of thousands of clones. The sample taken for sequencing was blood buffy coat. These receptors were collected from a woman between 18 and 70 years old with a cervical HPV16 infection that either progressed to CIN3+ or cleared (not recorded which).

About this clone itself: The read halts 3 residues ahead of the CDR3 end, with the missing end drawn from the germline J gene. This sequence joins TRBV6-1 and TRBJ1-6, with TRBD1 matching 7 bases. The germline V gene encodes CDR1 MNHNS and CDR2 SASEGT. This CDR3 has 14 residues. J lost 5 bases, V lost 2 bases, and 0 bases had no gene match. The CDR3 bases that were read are TGTGCCAGCAGTGAACAGGGGGATAATTCACCC. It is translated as CASSEQGDNSP. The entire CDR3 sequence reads CASSEQGDNSPLHF.

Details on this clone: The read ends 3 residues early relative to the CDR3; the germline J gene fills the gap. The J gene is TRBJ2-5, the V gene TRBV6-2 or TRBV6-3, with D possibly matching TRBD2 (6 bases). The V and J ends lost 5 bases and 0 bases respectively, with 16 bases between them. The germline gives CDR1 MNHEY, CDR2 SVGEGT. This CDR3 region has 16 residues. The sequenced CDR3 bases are TGTGCCAGCAGTACACCTAGCGTAGGGTACCAAGAGACC. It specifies CASSTPSVGYQET. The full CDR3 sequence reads CASSTPSVGYQETQYF.

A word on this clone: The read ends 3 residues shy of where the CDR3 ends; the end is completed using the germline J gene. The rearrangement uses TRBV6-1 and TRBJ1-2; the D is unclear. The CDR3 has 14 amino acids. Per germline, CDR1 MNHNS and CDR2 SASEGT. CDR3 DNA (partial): TGTGCCAGCAGTGAAGCGCTTCGGGGTTACGAC. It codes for CASSEALRGYD. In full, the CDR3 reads CASSEALRGYDYTF.

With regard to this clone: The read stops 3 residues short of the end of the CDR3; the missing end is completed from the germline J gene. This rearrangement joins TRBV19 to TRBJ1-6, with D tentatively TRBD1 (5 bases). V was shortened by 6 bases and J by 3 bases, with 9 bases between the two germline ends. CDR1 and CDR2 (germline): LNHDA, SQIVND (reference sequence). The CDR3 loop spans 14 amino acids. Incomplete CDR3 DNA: TGTGCCAGTAGAGGGGTCCTCTATAATTCACCC. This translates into CASRGVLYNSP. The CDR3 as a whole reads CASRGVLYNSPLHF.

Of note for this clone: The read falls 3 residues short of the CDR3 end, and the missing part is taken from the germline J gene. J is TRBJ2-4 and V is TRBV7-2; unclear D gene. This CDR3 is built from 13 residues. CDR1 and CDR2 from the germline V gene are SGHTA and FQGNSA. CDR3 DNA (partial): TGTGCCAGCAGCGAAGCTATGGTAGGGCCT. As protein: CASSEAMVGP. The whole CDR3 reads CASSEAMVGPQYF.

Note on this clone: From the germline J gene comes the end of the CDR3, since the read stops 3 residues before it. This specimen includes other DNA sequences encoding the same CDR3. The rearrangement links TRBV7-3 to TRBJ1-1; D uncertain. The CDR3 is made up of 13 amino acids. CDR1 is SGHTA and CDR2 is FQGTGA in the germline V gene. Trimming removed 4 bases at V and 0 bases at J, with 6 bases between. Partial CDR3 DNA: TGTGCCAGCAGCTCACATATGAACACTGAA. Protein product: CASSSHMNTE. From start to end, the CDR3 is CASSSHMNTEAFF.

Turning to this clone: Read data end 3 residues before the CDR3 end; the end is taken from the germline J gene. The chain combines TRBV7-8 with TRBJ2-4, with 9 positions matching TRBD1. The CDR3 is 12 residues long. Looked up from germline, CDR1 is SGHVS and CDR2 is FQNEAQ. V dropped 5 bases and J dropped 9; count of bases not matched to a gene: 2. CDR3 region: CASSPDRGIQYF. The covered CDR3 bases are TGTGCCAGCAGCCCGGACAGGGGCATT.

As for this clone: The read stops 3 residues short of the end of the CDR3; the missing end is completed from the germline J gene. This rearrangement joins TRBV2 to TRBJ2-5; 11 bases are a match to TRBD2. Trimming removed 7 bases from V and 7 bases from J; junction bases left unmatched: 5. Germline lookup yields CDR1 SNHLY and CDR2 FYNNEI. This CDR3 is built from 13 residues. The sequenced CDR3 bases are TGTGCCAGCAATGGACTAGCGGGCGGGACC. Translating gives CASNGLAGGT. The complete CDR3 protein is CASNGLAGGTQYF.

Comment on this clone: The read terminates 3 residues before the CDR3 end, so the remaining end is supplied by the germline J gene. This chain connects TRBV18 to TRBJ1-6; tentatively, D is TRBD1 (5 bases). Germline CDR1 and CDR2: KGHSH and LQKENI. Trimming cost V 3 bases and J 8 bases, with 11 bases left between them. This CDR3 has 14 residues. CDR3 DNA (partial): TGTGCCAGCTCACCGGGGGGATTTGATTCACCC. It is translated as CASSPGGFDSP. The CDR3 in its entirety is CASSPGGFDSPLHF.

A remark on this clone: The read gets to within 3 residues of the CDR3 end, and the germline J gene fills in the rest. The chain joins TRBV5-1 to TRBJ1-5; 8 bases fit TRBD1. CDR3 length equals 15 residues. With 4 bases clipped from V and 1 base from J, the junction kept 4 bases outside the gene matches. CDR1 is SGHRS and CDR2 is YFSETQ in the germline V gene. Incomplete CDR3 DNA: TGCGCCAGCAGCCCGACAGGGGTCAGCAATCAGCCC. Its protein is CASSPTGVSNQP. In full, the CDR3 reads CASSPTGVSNQPQHF.

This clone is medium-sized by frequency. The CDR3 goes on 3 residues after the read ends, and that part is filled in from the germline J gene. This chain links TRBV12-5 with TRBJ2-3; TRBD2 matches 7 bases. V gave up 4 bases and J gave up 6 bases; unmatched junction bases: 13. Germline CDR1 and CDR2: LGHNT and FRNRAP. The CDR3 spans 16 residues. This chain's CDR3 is CASGSYSGPTGDTQYF. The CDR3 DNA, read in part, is TGTGCTAGTGGTTCTTATAGCGGGCCCACCGGGGATACG.

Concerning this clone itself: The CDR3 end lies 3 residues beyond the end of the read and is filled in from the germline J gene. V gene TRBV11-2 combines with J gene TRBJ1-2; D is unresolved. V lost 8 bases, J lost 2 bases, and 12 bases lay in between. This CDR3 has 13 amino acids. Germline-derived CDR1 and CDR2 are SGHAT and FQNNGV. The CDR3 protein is CASRQEANYGYTF. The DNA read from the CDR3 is TGTGCCAGCCGCCAAGAAGCCAACTATGGC.

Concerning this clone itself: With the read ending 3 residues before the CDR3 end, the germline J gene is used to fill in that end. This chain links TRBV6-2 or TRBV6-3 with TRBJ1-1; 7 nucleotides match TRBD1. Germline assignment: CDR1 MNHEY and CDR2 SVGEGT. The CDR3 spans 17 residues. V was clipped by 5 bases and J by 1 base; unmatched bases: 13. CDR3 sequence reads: CASSRPSATGRNTEAFF. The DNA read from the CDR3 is TGTGCCAGCAGTCGTCCCAGTGCGACAGGGCGGAACACTGAA.

The sequenced part of the CDR3 DNA is TGCGCCAGCAGCGCCGCCGGGACAGGGTTCACTGAA. This gives the protein CASSAAGTGFTE. In full, the CDR3 reads CASSAAGTGFTEAFF. The V gene is TRBV5-1, the J gene TRBJ1-1; 9 bases match TRBD1. Sequencing ends 3 residues short of the CDR3 end; the germline J gene provides the rest. V was pared by 4 bases and J by 4 bases, with 8 bases of the junction left unmatched. The CDR3 runs 15 residues. Germline V lookup: CDR1 SGHRS, CDR2 YFSETQ. The variable domain in full, completed from reference TRBV5-1 and TRBJ1-1, reads KAGVTQTPRYLIKTRGQQVTLSCSPISGHRSVSWYQQTPGQGLQFLFEYFSETQRNKGNFPGRFSGRQFSNSRSEMNVSTLELGDSALYLCASSAAGTGFTEAFFGQGTRLTVV.

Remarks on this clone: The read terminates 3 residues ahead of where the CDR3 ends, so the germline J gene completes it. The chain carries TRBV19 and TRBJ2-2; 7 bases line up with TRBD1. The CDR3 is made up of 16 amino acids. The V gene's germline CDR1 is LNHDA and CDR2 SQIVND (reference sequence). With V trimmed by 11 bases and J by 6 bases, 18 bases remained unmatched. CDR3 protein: CAVSPGSRGSAGELFF. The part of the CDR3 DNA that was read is TGTGCCGTAAGCCCAGGAAGCAGGGGGTCCGCCGGGGAG.

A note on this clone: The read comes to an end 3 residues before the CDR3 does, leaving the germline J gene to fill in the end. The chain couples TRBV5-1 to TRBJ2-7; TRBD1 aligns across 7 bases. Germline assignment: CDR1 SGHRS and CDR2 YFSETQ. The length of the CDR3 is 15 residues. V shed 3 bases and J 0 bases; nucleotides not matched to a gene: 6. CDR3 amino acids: CASSSGQEYSYEQYF. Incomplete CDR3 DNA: TGCGCCAGCAGCTCAGGACAGGAATACTCCTACGAG.

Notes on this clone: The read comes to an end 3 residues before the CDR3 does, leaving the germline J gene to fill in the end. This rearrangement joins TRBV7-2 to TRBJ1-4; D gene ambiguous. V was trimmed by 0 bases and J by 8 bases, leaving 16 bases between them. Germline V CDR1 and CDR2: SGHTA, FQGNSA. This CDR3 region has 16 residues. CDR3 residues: CASSLARASGIEKLFF. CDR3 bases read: TGTGCCAGCAGCTTAGCGAGGGCGAGCGGGATAGAAAAA.

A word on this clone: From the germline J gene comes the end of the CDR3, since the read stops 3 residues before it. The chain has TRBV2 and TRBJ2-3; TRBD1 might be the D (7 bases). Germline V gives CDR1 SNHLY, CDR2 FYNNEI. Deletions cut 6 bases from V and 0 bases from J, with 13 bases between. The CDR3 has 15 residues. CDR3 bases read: TGTGCCAGCAGGGGGGGACAGACTAGCACAGATACG. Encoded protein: CASRGGQTSTDT. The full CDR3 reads CASRGGQTSTDTQYF.

The CDR3 sequence: CASSLSSGAYNEQFF. Partial CDR3 DNA: TGTGCCAGCAGCTTATCGAGCGGAGCCTACAATGAG. V usage is TRBV11-2 and J usage is TRBJ2-1, with D perhaps TRBD2 (5 bases). The sequence runs out 3 residues before the end of the CDR3; the remainder is reconstructed from the germline J gene. The ends were cut back, 2 bases at V and 2 bases at J, with 10 bases in the middle. The CDR3 length is 15 residues. Germline-derived CDR1 and CDR2 are SGHAT and FQNNGV.

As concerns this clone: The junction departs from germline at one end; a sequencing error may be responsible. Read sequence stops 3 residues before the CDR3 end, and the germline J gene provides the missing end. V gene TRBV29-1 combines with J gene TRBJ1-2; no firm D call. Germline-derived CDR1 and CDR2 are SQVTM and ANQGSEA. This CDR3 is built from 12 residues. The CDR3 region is CSVDGFNYGYTF. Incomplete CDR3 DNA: TGCAGCGTTGATGGGTTTAACTATGGG.

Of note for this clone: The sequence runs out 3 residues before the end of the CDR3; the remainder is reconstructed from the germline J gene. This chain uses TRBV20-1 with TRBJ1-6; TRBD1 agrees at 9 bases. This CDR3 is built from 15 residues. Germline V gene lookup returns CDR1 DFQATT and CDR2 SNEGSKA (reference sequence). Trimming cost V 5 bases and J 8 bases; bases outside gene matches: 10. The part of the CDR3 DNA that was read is TGCAGTGCTGTGACCCCGGGACAGGGATATTCACCC. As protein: CSAVTPGQGYSP. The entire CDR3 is CSAVTPGQGYSPLHF.

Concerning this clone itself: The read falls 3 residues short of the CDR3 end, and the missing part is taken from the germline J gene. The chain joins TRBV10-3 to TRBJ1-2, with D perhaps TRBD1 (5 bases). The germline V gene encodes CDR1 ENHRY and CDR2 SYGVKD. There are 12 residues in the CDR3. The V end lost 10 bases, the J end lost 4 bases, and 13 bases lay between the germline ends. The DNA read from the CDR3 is TGTGCCACACAGGCGGAAGCCTATGGC. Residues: CATQAEAYG. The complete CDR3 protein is CATQAEAYGYTF.

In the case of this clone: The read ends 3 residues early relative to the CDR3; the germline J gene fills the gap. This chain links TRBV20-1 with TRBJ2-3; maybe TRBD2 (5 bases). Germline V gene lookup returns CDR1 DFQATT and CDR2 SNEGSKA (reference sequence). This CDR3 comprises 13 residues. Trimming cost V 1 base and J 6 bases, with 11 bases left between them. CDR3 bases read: TGCAGTGCTAGAGTCCCTAGCTCGGATACG. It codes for CSARVPSSDT. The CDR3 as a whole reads CSARVPSSDTQYF.

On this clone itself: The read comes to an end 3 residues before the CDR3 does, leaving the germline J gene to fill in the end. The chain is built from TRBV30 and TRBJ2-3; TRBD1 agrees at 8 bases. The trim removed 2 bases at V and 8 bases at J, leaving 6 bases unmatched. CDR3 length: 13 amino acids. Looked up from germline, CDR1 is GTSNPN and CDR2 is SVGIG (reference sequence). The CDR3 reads CAWSQQGAGTQYF. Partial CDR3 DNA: TGTGCCTGGAGTCAGCAGGGGGCTGGTACG.

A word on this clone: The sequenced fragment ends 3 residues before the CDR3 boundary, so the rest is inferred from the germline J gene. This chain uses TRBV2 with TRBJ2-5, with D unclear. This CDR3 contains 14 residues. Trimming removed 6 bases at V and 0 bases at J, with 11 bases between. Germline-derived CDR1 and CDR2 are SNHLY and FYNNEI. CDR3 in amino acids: CASRTPLNQETQYF. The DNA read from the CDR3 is TGTGCCAGCAGGACCCCACTAAACCAAGAGACC.

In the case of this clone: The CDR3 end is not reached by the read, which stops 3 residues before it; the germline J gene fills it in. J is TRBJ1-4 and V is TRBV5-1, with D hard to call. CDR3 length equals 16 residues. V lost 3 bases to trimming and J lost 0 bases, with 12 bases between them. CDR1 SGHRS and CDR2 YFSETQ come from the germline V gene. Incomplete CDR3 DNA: TGCGCCAGCAGCTGGAACCCGGGTGCAACTAATGAAAAA. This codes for CASSWNPGATNEK. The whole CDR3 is CASSWNPGATNEKLFF. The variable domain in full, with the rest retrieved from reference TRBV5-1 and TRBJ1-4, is KAGVTQTPRYLIKTRGQQVTLSCSPISGHRSVSWYQQTPGQGLQFLFEYFSETQRNKGNFPGRFSGRQFSNSRSEMNVSTLELGDSALYLCASSWNPGATNEKLFFGSGTQLSVL.

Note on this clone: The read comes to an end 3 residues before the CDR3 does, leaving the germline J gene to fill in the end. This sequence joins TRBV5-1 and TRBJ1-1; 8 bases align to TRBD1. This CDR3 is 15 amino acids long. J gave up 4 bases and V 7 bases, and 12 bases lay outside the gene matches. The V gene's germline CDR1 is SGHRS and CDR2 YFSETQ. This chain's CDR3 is CASSGRQGATTEAFF. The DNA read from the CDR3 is TGCGCCAGCTCCGGGAGGCAGGGGGCGACCACTGAA.

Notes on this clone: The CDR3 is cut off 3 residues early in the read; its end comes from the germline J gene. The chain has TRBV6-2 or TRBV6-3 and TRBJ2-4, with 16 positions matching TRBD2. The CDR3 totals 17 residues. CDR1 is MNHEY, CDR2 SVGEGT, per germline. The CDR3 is CASSWPGLAGGDETQYF. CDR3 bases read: TGTGCCAGCAGCTGGCCGGGACTAGCGGGAGGGGACGAGACT.